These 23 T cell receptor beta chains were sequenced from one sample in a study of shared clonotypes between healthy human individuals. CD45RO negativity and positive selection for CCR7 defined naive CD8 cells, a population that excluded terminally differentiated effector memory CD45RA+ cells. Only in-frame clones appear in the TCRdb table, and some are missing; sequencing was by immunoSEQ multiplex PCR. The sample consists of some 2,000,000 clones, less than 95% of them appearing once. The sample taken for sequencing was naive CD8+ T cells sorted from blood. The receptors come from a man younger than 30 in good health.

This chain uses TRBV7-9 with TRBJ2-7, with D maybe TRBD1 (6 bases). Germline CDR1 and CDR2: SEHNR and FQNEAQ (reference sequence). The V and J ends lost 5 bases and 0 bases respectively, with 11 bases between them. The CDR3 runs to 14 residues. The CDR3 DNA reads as TGTGCCAGCAGCGTCACAGGGCTCTCCTACGAGCAGTACTTC. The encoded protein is CASSVTGLSYEQYF.

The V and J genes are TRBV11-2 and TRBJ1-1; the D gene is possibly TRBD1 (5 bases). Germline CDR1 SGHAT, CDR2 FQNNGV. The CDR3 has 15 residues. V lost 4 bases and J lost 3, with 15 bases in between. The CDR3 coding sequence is TGTGCCAGCAGCTCTCAACCGGTGGGGGACACTGAAGCTTTCTTT. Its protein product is CASSSQPVGDTEAFF.

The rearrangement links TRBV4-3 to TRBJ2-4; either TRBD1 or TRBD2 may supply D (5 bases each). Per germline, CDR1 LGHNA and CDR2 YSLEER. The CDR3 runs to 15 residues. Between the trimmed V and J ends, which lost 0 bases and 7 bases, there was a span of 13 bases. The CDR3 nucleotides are TGCGCCAGCAGCCAAGATCCGGGGCTTGGGAACATTCAGTACTTC. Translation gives CASSQDPGLGNIQYF.

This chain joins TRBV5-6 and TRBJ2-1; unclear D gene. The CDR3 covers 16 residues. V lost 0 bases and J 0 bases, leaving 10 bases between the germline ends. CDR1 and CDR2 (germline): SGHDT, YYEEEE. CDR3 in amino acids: CASSLAVGSSYNEQFF. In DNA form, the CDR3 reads TGTGCCAGCAGCTTGGCCGTGGGAAGCTCCTACAATGAGCAGTTCTTC.

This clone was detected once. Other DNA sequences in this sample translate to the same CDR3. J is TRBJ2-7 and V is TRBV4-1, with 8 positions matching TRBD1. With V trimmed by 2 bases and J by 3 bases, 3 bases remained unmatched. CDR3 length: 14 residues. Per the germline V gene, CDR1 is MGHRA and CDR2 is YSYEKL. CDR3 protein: CASSQPGQGYEQYF. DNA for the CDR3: TGCGCCAGCAGCCAACCCGGACAGGGCTACGAGCAGTACTTC.

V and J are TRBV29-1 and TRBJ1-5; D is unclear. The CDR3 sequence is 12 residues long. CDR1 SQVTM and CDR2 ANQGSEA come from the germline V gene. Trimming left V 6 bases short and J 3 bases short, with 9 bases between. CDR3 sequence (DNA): TGCAGCGTCCTCCATCCCAATCAGCCCCAGCATTTT. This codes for CSVLHPNQPQHF.

CDR3 region: CASSLQTGVSYEQYF. CDR3 DNA sequence: TGCGCCAGCAGCTTACAAACAGGGGTCTCCTACGAGCAGTACTTC. The V gene is TRBV5-1, the J gene TRBJ2-7, with TRBD1 matching 7 bases. V shed 2 bases, J shed 0 bases, and the junction held 5 bases outside the gene matches. Germline V gene lookup returns CDR1 SGHRS and CDR2 YFSETQ. CDR3 size: 15 residues.

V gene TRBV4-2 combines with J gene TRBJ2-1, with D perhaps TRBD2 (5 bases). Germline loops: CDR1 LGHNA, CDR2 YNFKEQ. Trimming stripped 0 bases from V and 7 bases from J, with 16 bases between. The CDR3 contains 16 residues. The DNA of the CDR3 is TGTGCCAGCAGCCAAGATGAGGGTTCGAACTGGAATGAGCAGTTCTTC. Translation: CASSQDEGSNWNEQFF.

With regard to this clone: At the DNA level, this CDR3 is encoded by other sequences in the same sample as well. CDR3 loop: CASSEGYGYTF. In nucleotides, the CDR3 is TGTGCCAGCAGTGAGGGCTATGGCTACACCTTC. V usage is TRBV2 and J usage is TRBJ1-2, with unresolved D. Per the germline V gene, CDR1 is SNHLY and CDR2 is FYNNEI. The CDR3 sequence is 11 residues long. V was trimmed by 3 bases and J by 4 bases, leaving 3 bases between them.

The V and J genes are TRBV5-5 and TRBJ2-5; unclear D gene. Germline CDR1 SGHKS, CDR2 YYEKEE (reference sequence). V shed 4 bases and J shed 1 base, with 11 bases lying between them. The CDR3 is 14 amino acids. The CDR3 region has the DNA TGTGCCAGCAGCCCCCCGACTGTCCAAGAGACCCAGTACTTC. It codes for CASSPPTVQETQYF.

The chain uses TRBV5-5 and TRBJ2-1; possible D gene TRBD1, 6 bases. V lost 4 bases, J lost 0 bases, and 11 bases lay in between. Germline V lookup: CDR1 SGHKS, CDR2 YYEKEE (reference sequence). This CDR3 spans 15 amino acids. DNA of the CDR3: TGTGCCAGCAGCCTAGGACAGATCTCCTACAATGAGCAGTTCTTC. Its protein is CASSLGQISYNEQFF. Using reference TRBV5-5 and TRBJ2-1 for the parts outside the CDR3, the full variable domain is DAGVTQSPTHLIKTRGQQVTLRCSPISGHKSVSWYQQVLGQGPQFIFQYYEKEERGRGNFPDRFSARQFPNYSSELNVNALLLGDSALYLCASSLGQISYNEQFFGPGTRLTVL.

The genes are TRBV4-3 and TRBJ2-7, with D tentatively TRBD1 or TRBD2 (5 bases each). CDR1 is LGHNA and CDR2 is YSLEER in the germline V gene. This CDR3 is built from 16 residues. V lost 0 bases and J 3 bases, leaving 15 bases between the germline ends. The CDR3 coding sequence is TGCGCCAGCAGCCAAGATTCGGGCCTTGGGGGCTACGAGCAGTACTTC. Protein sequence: CASSQDSGLGGYEQYF.

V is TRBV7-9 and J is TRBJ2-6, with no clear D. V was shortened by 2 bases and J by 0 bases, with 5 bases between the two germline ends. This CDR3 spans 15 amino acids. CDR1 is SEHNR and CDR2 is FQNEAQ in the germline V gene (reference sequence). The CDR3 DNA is TGTGCCAGCAGCTTAACCGACTCTGGGGCCAACGTCCTGACTTTC. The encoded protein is CASSLTDSGANVLTF.

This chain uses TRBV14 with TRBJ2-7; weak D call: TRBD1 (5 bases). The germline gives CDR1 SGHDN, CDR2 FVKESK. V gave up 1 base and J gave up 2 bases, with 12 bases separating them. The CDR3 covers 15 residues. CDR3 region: CASSQVSAGTYEQYF. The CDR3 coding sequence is TGTGCCAGCAGCCAAGTTTCAGCAGGGACCTACGAGCAGTACTTC.

In nucleotides, the CDR3 is TGTGCCAGCGGACTAGCGGAGACCGGGGAGCTGTTTTTT. Its translation is CASGLAETGELFF. This chain uses TRBV9 with TRBJ2-2; 10 bases map to TRBD2. Germline CDR1 reads SGDLS; CDR2 reads YYNGEE. The CDR3 is made up of 13 amino acids. Trimming removed 7 bases from V and 5 bases from J; junction bases left unmatched: 2.

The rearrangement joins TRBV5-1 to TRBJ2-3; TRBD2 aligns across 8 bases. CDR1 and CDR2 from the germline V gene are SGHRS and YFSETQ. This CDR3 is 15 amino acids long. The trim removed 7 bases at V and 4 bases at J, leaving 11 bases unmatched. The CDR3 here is CASSLISGSPDTQYF. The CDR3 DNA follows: TGCGCCAGCTCCCTCATAAGCGGGAGTCCAGATACGCAGTATTTT.

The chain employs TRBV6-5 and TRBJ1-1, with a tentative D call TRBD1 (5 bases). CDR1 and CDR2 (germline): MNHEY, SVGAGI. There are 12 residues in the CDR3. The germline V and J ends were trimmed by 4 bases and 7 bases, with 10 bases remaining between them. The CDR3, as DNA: TGTGCCAGCAGTTTGGGACGGGTTGAAGCTTTCTTT. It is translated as CASSLGRVEAFF.

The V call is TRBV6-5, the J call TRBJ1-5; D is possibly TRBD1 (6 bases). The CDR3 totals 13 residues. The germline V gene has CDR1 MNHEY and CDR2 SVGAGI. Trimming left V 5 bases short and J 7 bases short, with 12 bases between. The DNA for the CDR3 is TGTGCCAGCAGTAGACAGGCCTGGCAGCCCCAGCATTTT. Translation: CASSRQAWQPQHF.

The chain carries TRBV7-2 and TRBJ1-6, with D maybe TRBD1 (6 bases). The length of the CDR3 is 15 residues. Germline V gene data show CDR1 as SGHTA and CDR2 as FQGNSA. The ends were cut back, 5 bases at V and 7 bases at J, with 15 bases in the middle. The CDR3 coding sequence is TGTGCCAGCAGCAACCGGGACAAGGGCAATTCACCCCTCCACTTT. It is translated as CASSNRDKGNSPLHF.

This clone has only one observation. In DNA, the CDR3 is TGTGCCAGCAGCTTAGGGGACATCCAAGAGAGGGTCCAGTACTTC. It yields the protein CASSLGDIQERVQYF. The genes are TRBV7-9 and TRBJ2-5; a weak D match, TRBD1 (6 bases). Trimming took 1 base from V and 10 from J, leaving 19 bases between them. CDR3 size: 15 residues. CDR1 is SEHNR and CDR2 is FQNEAQ in the germline V gene (reference sequence).

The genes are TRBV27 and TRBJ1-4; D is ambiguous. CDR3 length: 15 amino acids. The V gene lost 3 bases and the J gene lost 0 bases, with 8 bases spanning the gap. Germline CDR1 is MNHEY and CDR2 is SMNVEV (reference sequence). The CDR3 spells CASSLALATNEKLFF. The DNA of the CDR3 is TGTGCCAGCAGTTTGGCTCTTGCAACTAATGAAAAACTGTTTTTT.

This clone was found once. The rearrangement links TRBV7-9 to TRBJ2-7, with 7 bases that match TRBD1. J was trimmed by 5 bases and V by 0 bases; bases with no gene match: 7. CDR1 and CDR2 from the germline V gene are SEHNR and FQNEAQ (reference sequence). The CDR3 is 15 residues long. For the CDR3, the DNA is TGTGCCAGCAGCTTAGCGCAGGGACAGCGCCACGAGCAGTACTTC. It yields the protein CASSLAQGQRHEQYF.

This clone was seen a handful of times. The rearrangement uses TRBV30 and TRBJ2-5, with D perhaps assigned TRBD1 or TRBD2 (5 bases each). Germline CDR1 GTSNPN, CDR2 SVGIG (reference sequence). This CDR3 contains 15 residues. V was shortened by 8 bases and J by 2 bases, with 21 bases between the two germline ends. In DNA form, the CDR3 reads TGTGCCGGGGACCTACAAGCCGCCGTACAAGAGACCCAGTACTTC. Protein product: CAGDLQAAVQETQYF.